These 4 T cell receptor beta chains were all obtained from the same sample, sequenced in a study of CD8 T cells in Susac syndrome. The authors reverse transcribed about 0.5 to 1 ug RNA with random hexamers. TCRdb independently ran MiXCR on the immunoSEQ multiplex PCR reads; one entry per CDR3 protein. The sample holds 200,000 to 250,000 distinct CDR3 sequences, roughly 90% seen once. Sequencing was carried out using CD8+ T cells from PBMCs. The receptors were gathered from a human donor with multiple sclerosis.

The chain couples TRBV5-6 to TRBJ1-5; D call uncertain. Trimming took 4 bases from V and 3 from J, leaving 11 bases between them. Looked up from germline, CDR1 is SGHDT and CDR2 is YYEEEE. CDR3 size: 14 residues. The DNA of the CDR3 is TGTGCCAGCAGCCCCTACGGCTACAATCAGCCCCAGCATTTT. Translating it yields CASSPYGYNQPQHF.

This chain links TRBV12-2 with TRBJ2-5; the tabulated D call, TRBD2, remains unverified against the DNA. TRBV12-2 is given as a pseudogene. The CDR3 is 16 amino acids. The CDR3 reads CASRSPRTSGAETQYF. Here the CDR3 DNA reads TGTGCAAGTCGCTCGCCAAGGACTAGCGGGGCGGAGACCCAGTACTTC.

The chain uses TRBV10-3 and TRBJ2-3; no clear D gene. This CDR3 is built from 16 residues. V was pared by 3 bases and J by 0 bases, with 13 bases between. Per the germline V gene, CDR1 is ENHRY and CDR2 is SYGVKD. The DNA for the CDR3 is TGTGCCATCAGTGACCCAGGACGGTTCAGCACAGATACGCAGTATTTT. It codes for CAISDPGRFSTDTQYF.

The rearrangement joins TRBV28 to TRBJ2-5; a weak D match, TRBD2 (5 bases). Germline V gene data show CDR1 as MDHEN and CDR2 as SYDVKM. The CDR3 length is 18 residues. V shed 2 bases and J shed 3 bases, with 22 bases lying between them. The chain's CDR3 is CASSLPPLYLAEKETQYF. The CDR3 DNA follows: TGTGCCAGCAGTTTACCCCCTTTGTATCTAGCAGAAAAAGAGACCCAGTACTTC.